A single sample gave rise to the 8 T cell receptor beta chains below, sequenced in a study of beta chain features in type 1 diabetes. General observations from the study: Shorter TCRB CDR3s, moderately but significantly so, were found in Type 1 diabetes patients in all four CD4+ subsets.

Since all of the isolated RNA was reverse transcribed, expressed TCRB transcripts were what got sequenced. TCRdb's copy holds only in-frame clones and misses some; the assay was immunoSEQ multiplex PCR. The sample lists 600,000 or so clones; around 11% were seen once. Antigens of these TCRs are unknown. Sequencing was performed on naive CD4+ T cells from blood. These receptors were taken from a man in his thirties or forties with type 1 diabetes.

The chain links TRBV2 to TRBJ2-1; 7 nucleotides match TRBD2. Trimming took 11 bases from V and 9 from J; bases not matched to a gene: 10. In germline, CDR1 is SNHLY, CDR2 FYNNEI. The CDR3 extends over 12 amino acids. CDR3 bases: TGTGCCGGAGGCTTTGGGGGGGGTGAGCAGTTCTTC. Protein product: CAGGFGGGEQFF.

The rearrangement joins TRBV7-8 to TRBJ2-3; 8 positions match TRBD2. Germline V gene sequence: CDR1 SGHVS, CDR2 FQNEAQ. The junction had 7 bases not matched to a gene; V was cut back by 3 bases and J by 2 bases. The CDR3 extends over 16 amino acids. The CDR3 region is CASSLIGGGTTDTQYF. CDR3 bases: TGTGCCAGCAGCTTGATCGGCGGGGGGACCACAGATACGCAGTATTTT.

This clone was seen a few times. V and J are TRBV18 and TRBJ2-6, with 8 nucleotides matching TRBD1. After removal of 0 bases from V and 3 bases from J, the junction contained 7 bases not matched to a gene. Germline values: CDR1 KGHSH, CDR2 LQKENI. This CDR3 contains 18 residues. In DNA form, the CDR3 reads TGTGCCAGCTCACCACCGAGGCAGGGGGCGAATGGGGCCAACGTCCTGACTTTC. This codes for CASSPPRQGANGANVLTF.

V is TRBV11-2 and J is TRBJ2-1; D gene uncertain. CDR1 is SGHAT and CDR2 is FQNNGV in the germline V gene. The CDR3 runs 14 residues. The germline V and J ends were trimmed by 6 bases and 6 bases, with 15 bases remaining between them. CDR3 loop: CASSPGLISNEQFF. CDR3 nucleotides: TGTGCCAGCAGTCCGGGTCTCATATCCAATGAGCAGTTCTTC. The full variable domain, with the rest looked up from reference TRBV11-2 and TRBJ2-1, is EAGVAQSPRYKIIEKRQSVAFWCNPISGHATLYWYQQILGQGPKLLIQFQNNGVVDDSQLPKDRFSAERLKGVDSTLKIQPAKLEDSAVYLCASSPGLISNEQFFGPGTRLTVL.

V gene TRBV7-7 combines with J gene TRBJ2-5; possibly TRBD1 for D (5 bases). Germline V gives CDR1 SSHAT, CDR2 FNYEAQ (reference sequence). This CDR3 region has 15 residues. V was cut by 5 bases and J by 4 bases, with 17 bases left in between. The CDR3 DNA is TGTGCCAGCAGCCCGCATTCTGGCAGGGCAGAGACCCAGTACTTC. Translating gives CASSPHSGRAETQYF. The whole variable domain, filled in from reference TRBV7-7 and TRBJ2-5, reads GAGVSQSPRYKVTKRGQDVTLRCDPISSHATLYWYQQALGQGPEFLTYFNYEAQPDKSGLPSDRFSAERPEGSISTLTIQRTEQRDSAMYRCASSPHSGRAETQYFGPGTRLLVL.

This clone was detected a few times. The J gene is TRBJ2-5, the V gene TRBV5-6, with 7 bases aligning to TRBD2. The CDR3 loop spans 16 amino acids. CDR1 and CDR2 from the germline V gene are SGHDT and YYEEEE. The trim removed 3 bases at V and 0 bases at J, leaving 8 bases unmatched. The CDR3 nucleotides are TGTGCCAGCAGCTCGGTAGGAACTAGCGACCAAGAGACCCAGTACTTC. Amino acids: CASSSVGTSDQETQYF.

This chain uses TRBV6-5 with TRBJ2-7; 11 bases agree with TRBD1. Germline CDR1 and CDR2: MNHEY and SVGAGI. J lost 0 bases, V lost 2 bases, and 0 bases had no gene match. The CDR3 extends over 15 amino acids. The CDR3 nucleotides are TGTGCCAGCAGTTACGGGACAGGGGGCTCCTACGAGCAGTACTTC. It yields the protein CASSYGTGGSYEQYF.

The chain recombines TRBV6-5 with TRBJ2-5, with TRBD2 matching 9 bases. The germline CDR1 and CDR2 sequences are MNHEY and SVGAGI. V lost 10 bases to trimming and J lost 5 bases; unmatched junction nucleotides: 8. The CDR3 runs to 13 residues. This CDR3 is CAIGGRAGETQYF. The CDR3 DNA follows: TGTGCCATCGGCGGGAGGGCCGGGGAGACCCAGTACTTC.